The count of the clone carrying this T cell receptor (beta chain) is one. Sequencing used immunoSEQ multiplex PCR; TCRdb keeps in-frame clones, though not all of them. This sample carries about 120,000 clones, around 92% of them seen once, and the ten largest clones take around 15%. This entry is derived from a study of T cell responses to AZD1222 COVID-19 vaccine. The germline V gene has CDR1 SGDLS and CDR2 YYNGEE. V was clipped by 5 bases and J by 6 bases; unmatched bases: 13. The CDR3 runs 17 residues. The gene calls are TRBV9 and TRBJ1-4, with 10 nucleotides matching TRBD1. Sequences were derived from peripheral blood, sampled on day 0 of AZD1222 vaccination. This sequence originates from an adult in good health. As DNA, the CDR3 is TGTGCCAGCAGTCCGGGACAGGGGAATCGGTTGTATGAAAAACTGTTTTTT. Translating it yields CASSPGQGNRLYEKLFF.